Presented here are 15 T cell receptor beta chains from one specimen sequenced in a study of blood T cells in healthy people across ages. PCR was performed a second time for about 6 to 11 cycles using a sample-barcoded 5' primer and a J-beta primer mix. TCRdb processed the 5' RACE reads anew with MiXCR; each CDR3 protein has one entry. Of about 1,500,000 distinct CDR3 sequences listed, approximately 38% are singletons. Sequenced: blood. The origin of the receptors is a woman aged 18-29 years in good health.

The chain links TRBV7-8 to TRBJ2-1, with 9 positions matching TRBD1. The CDR3 loop spans 15 amino acids. Germline CDR1 is SGHVS and CDR2 is FQNEAQ. The V and J ends lost 5 bases and 4 bases, in that order; junction bases with no gene match: 6. Here the CDR3 reads CASSPPGTGYNEQFF. The CDR3 DNA reads TGTGCCAGCAGCCCGCCCGGGACAGGGTACAATGAGCAGTTCTTC.

V gene TRBV20-1 combines with J gene TRBJ2-7; 9 nucleotides agree with TRBD1. CDR3 size: 14 residues. The germline CDR1 and CDR2 sequences are DFQATT and SNEGSKA (reference sequence). V lost 6 bases, J lost 7 bases, and 13 bases stayed unmatched. This CDR3 reads CSATRTGAYNEQYF. In nucleotides, the CDR3 is TGCAGTGCCACGCGGACAGGGGCCTACAATGAGCAGTACTTC.

V usage is TRBV21-1 and J usage is TRBJ1-2; whether TRBD1, the table's D call, matches the DNA was not checked. TRBV21-1 is marked as a pseudogene. The CDR3 has 14 amino acids. CDR3 sequence: CASSKRAAGGGYTF. The CDR3 DNA sequence: TGTGCCAGCAGCAAACGGGCGGCAGGGGGTGGCTACACCTTC.

This clonotype came up a few times. The V call is TRBV10-3, the J call TRBJ1-2; D uncertain. The CDR3 loop spans 13 amino acids. V shed 2 bases and J shed 8 bases, with 12 bases lying between them. Germline loops: CDR1 ENHRY, CDR2 SYGVKD. CDR3 nucleotides: TGTGCCATCAGTGAGGGGGAAGGTAGGGGCTACACCTTC. It codes for CAISEGEGRGYTF.

This clonotype was recorded only once. CDR3: CASSSTRRGFAEAFF. The DNA of the CDR3 is TGTGCCAGCAGTTCTACCCGCAGGGGATTTGCTGAAGCTTTCTTT. The chain combines TRBV28 with TRBJ1-1, with D possibly matching TRBD1 (6 bases). The CDR3 is 15 residues long. The germline V gene encodes CDR1 MDHEN and CDR2 SYDVKM. V was clipped by 4 bases and J by 6 bases, with 18 bases between them.

The V and J genes are TRBV7-8 and TRBJ2-7, with 9 bases fitting TRBD2. CDR1 and CDR2 (germline): SGHVS, FQNEAQ. The CDR3 loop spans 15 amino acids. The trim removed 8 bases at V and 0 bases at J, leaving 8 bases unmatched. The CDR3 is CASLPLAGSSYEQYF. CDR3 DNA sequence: TGTGCCAGCCTACCCCTAGCGGGGTCCTCCTACGAGCAGTACTTC.

The sample holds a few counts of this clonotype. DNA for the CDR3: TGCAGTGCACACGCCCCGGACACTGAAGCTTTCTTT. It is translated as CSAHAPDTEAFF. This chain joins TRBV20-1 and TRBJ1-1; no clear D gene. The CDR3 length is 12 residues. V lost 6 bases and J lost 3, with 11 bases in between. In germline, CDR1 is DFQATT, CDR2 SNEGSKA (reference sequence).

The J gene is TRBJ2-7, the V gene TRBV20-1, with D hard to call. The CDR3 covers 17 residues. Looked up from germline, CDR1 is DFQATT and CDR2 is SNEGSKA (reference sequence). Trimming shortened V by 1 base and J by 3 bases, and 22 bases separated the two germline ends. The DNA of the CDR3 is TGCAGTGCTAGAGCCTTAAACCTAGTAACCCTTAACTACGAGCAGTACTTC. Its protein product is CSARALNLVTLNYEQYF.

This chain links TRBV5-1 with TRBJ2-2; possible D gene TRBD1, 6 bases. CDR1 is SGHRS, CDR2 YFSETQ, per germline. The CDR3 spans 15 residues. Trimming cost V 0 bases and J 6 bases, with 12 bases left between them. CDR3 sequence: CASSLGHRDAGELFF. In nucleotides, the CDR3 is TGCGCCAGCAGCTTGGGACACAGGGACGCCGGGGAGCTGTTTTTT.

The rearrangement uses TRBV14 and TRBJ2-7; the D is unclear. Trimming cost V 4 bases and J 0 bases, with 13 bases left between them. Germline CDR1 is SGHDN and CDR2 is FVKESK. This CDR3 contains 15 residues. CDR3 residues: CASSLSYMDSYEQYF. The CDR3 DNA reads as TGTGCCAGCAGCCTTTCTTACATGGACTCCTACGAGCAGTACTTC.

This clonotype showed up just a few times. This chain uses TRBV20-1 with TRBJ2-3, with 9 bases lining up with TRBD1. Germline V CDR1 and CDR2: DFQATT, SNEGSKA (reference sequence). The CDR3 contains 13 residues. The junction had 3 bases not matched to a gene; V was cut back by 0 bases and J by 8 bases. CDR3 residues: CSARDSGQGTQYF. The DNA of the CDR3 is TGCAGTGCTAGAGATTCGGGACAGGGTACGCAGTATTTT.

The sample holds a few counts of this clonotype. CDR3 nucleotide sequence: TGTGCCGCTCGAGGGATCCCTAATGAAAAACTGTTTTTT. This codes for CAARGIPNEKLFF. This chain joins TRBV2 and TRBJ1-4; D is unresolved. V was trimmed by 11 bases and J by 3 bases, leaving 13 bases between them. Germline assignment: CDR1 SNHLY and CDR2 FYNNEI. The CDR3 has 13 amino acids.

This clonotype turned up a few times. CDR3 sequence reads: CASSPTSGSFVGNEQFF. CDR3 nucleotides: TGTGCCAGCAGCCCCACTAGCGGGAGTTTCGTCGGCAATGAGCAGTTCTTC. The chain recombines TRBV7-2 with TRBJ2-1; the match to TRBD2 covers 11 bases. The CDR3 runs to 17 residues. The germline V gene has CDR1 SGHTA and CDR2 FQGNSA. With 5 bases clipped from V and 6 bases from J, the junction kept 12 bases outside the gene matches.

The chain combines TRBV29-1 with TRBJ1-5, with D uncertain. The CDR3 has 13 amino acids. Germline V lookup: CDR1 SQVTM, CDR2 ANQGSEA. V dropped 4 bases and J dropped 0 bases, with 7 bases sitting between them. The CDR3 bases are TGCAGCGTTGGTAGGGATAGCAATCAGCCCCAGCATTTT. This codes for CSVGRDSNQPQHF.

This clonotype was seen a handful of times. This chain uses TRBV12-3 or TRBV12-4 with TRBJ2-1, with D perhaps TRBD2 (6 bases). The V end lost 6 bases, the J end lost 8 bases, and 14 bases lay between the germline ends. The CDR3 covers 13 residues. Here the CDR3 DNA reads TGTGCCAGCAGGCACACGAGCGGGTATGAGCAGTTCTTC. Amino acids: CASRHTSGYEQFF.